A selection of T cell receptor beta chains follows, all from one sample in a study of T cells in Graves' hyperthyroidism and ophthalmopathy. TCRdb analysed the multiplex PCR reads with MiXCR anew, one entry per CDR3 protein. Of under 750,000 distinct CDR3 sequences listed, approximately 19% were seen once; the top ten hold 16%. Sequences were obtained from blood. The source is a woman in her 50s with Graves' hyperthyroidism that later progressed to Graves' ophthalmopathy. Both conserved end residues are part of each CDR3. Each record gives: J gene, clone size, V gene, CDR3 protein. Size is stated for part of the rows, as once, few or many counts, or as a class when the clone is expanded.

j_gene: TRBJ1-4
abundance: once
v_gene: TRBV7-8
CDR3aa: CASSPSGSLNEKLFF

j_gene: TRBJ2-3
abundance: -
v_gene: TRBV7-7
CDR3aa: CASSAGGPDTQYF

j_gene: TRBJ1-5
abundance: few
v_gene: TRBV2
CDR3aa: CASSEALPEGSEPQHF

j_gene: TRBJ1-6
abundance: many
v_gene: TRBV12-3/TRBV12-4
CDR3aa: CASRPWGGNSPLHF

j_gene: TRBJ2-3
abundance: -
v_gene: TRBV28
CDR3aa: CASSVVPWDTQYF

j_gene: TRBJ2-7
abundance: few
v_gene: TRBV12-3/TRBV12-4
CDR3aa: CASSFQGVEQYF

j_gene: TRBJ1-1
abundance: -
v_gene: TRBV5-1
CDR3aa: CASRGPGDLMNTEAFF

j_gene: TRBJ1-6
abundance: -
v_gene: TRBV19
CDR3aa: CASSIQDGSPLHF

j_gene: TRBJ1-2
abundance: -
v_gene: TRBV29-1
CDR3aa: CSVDNGGDGYTF

j_gene: TRBJ1-2
abundance: -
v_gene: TRBV4-1
CDR3aa: CASSQLPPGQSYYGYTF

j_gene: TRBJ1-1
abundance: -
v_gene: TRBV20-1
CDR3aa: CSATGALSNTEAFF

j_gene: TRBJ1-1
abundance: few
v_gene: TRBV19
CDR3aa: CASKTGRLGMNTEAFF

j_gene: TRBJ2-1
abundance: many
v_gene: TRBV20-1
CDR3aa: CSAAIPLAGGPYNEQFF

j_gene: TRBJ2-3
abundance: -
v_gene: TRBV4-1
CDR3aa: CASSQETSGGQTDTQYF

j_gene: TRBJ2-1
abundance: many
v_gene: TRBV20-1
CDR3aa: CSAPRLSGGAGEQFF

j_gene: TRBJ2-7
abundance: -
v_gene: TRBV12-3/TRBV12-4
CDR3aa: CASSMNPSYEQYF

j_gene: TRBJ1-1
abundance: -
v_gene: TRBV14
CDR3aa: CASSQGWDTEAFF

j_gene: TRBJ1-1
abundance: few
v_gene: TRBV30
CDR3aa: CAWSSLIGQGGTEAFF

j_gene: TRBJ2-3
abundance: few
v_gene: TRBV12-3/TRBV12-4
CDR3aa: CAQGLAGPGSSTDTQYF

j_gene: TRBJ2-1
abundance: few
v_gene: TRBV6-1
CDR3aa: CASSYLQGSVDEQFF

j_gene: TRBJ2-5
abundance: -
v_gene: TRBV6-1
CDR3aa: CASNVETQYF

j_gene: TRBJ2-5
abundance: few
v_gene: TRBV24-1
CDR3aa: CATSDPRLAVETQYF

j_gene: TRBJ2-5
abundance: -
v_gene: TRBV5-1
CDR3aa: CASSFEGPQYF

j_gene: TRBJ1-4
abundance: few
v_gene: TRBV6-2/TRBV6-3
CDR3aa: CASSYTGGDEKLFF

j_gene: TRBJ1-1
abundance: -
v_gene: TRBV19
CDR3aa: CASSMRGRGANTEAFF

j_gene: TRBJ1-3
abundance: -
v_gene: TRBV6-1
CDR3aa: CASSEALTGSGNTIYF

j_gene: TRBJ1-1
abundance: -
v_gene: TRBV20-1
CDR3aa: CSARGDLYTEAFF

j_gene: TRBJ1-2
abundance: -
v_gene: TRBV6-1
CDR3aa: CASSREGGQGGYGYTF

j_gene: TRBJ1-1
abundance: many
v_gene: TRBV20-1
CDR3aa: CSARGPGFGVGEAFF

j_gene: TRBJ2-1
abundance: few
v_gene: TRBV5-1
CDR3aa: CASSSGTSGGLLNEQFF

j_gene: TRBJ1-1
abundance: -
v_gene: TRBV9
CDR3aa: CASSVGDRGSEAFF

j_gene: TRBJ1-5
abundance: many
v_gene: TRBV12-3/TRBV12-4
CDR3aa: CASSQQGGNQPQHF

j_gene: TRBJ2-1
abundance: -
v_gene: TRBV20-1
CDR3aa: CSAELRGGSNEQFF

j_gene: TRBJ1-2
abundance: -
v_gene: TRBV3-1
CDR3aa: CASSQRPPGSYGYTF

j_gene: TRBJ2-4
abundance: once
v_gene: TRBV29-1
CDR3aa: CSVNTGTKNIQYF

j_gene: TRBJ1-1
abundance: many
v_gene: TRBV5-1
CDR3aa: CASSLQGTLNTEAFF

j_gene: TRBJ2-3
abundance: many
v_gene: TRBV3-1
CDR3aa: CASSQVIGGTQYF

j_gene: TRBJ1-4
abundance: -
v_gene: TRBV7-9
CDR3aa: CASTYRVNEKLFF

j_gene: TRBJ1-5
abundance: many
v_gene: TRBV5-8
CDR3aa: CASREGRSNQPQHF

j_gene: TRBJ1-5
abundance: -
v_gene: TRBV10-3
CDR3aa: CAIGRTENSSQPQHF

j_gene: TRBJ2-1
abundance: many
v_gene: TRBV5-5
CDR3aa: CASSPGLASDNEQFF